These T cell receptor beta chains were read from a single sample in a study of blood T cell repertoires in COVID-19. This table comes from immunoSEQ multiplex PCR, and its TCRdb copy is limited to in-frame clones, with some not included. Among about 370,000 clones, 87% were seen once, and the ten largest hold about 9.4%. The sequenced material came from peripheral blood. The source is a woman aged 30 to 39 with COVID-19, enrolled during active disease. The CDR3 runs from the conserved cysteine through the conserved F or W. D genes are given only for firm matches. Expanded clones are given a class, and other clones once, few, many or no size at all.

size: NA; D: NA; J: TRBJ2-5; V: TRBV14; DNA: TGTGCCAGCAGCCAAGATCTAGGTTGGCGAGAGACCCAGTACTTC; CDR3: CASSQDLGWRETQYF
size: NA; D: TRBD1; J: TRBJ2-2; V: TRBV5-4; DNA: TGTGCCAGCAGCTTTAGGGGGCCTGGGGTCACCGGGGAGCTGTTTTTT; CDR3: CASSFRGPGVTGELFF
size: NA; D: TRBD2; J: TRBJ2-3; V: TRBV5-4; DNA: TGTGCCAGCAGCCCGGCGACTAGCAGAGATACGCAGTATTTT; CDR3: CASSPATSRDTQYF
size: NA; D: NA; J: TRBJ2-2; V: TRBV5-5; DNA: TGTGCCAGCAGCTTAGGGGTTGGTCCAACCGGGGAGCTGTTTTTT; CDR3: CASSLGVGPTGELFF
size: NA; D: TRBD1; J: TRBJ1-5; V: TRBV28; DNA: TGTGCCAGCACCAAGGACAGGGTGGATCAGCCCCAGCATTTT; CDR3: CASTKDRVDQPQHF
size: NA; D: NA; J: TRBJ2-7; V: TRBV19; DNA: TGTGCCAGTAGTGCGGGGCCCTACGAGCAGTACTTC; CDR3: CASSAGPYEQYF
size: once; D: NA; J: TRBJ2-4; V: TRBV7-9; DNA: TGTGCCAGCAGCTTAGCTCGAACAGGAAACATTCAGTACTTC; CDR3: CASSLARTGNIQYF
size: NA; D: NA; J: TRBJ2-7; V: TRBV3-1/TRBV3-2; DNA: TGTGCCAGCAGCCAAGGGGCCACCTACGAGCAGTACTTC; CDR3: CASSQGATYEQYF
size: few; D: TRBD1; J: TRBJ1-5; V: TRBV30; DNA: TGTGCCTGGAGTAGGACAGGGGAACAGCCCCAGCATTTT; CDR3: CAWSRTGEQPQHF
size: NA; D: NA; J: TRBJ1-3; V: TRBV7-2; DNA: TGTGCCAGCCGTTCCCTGGCGGGAGGAAACACCATATATTTT; CDR3: CASRSLAGGNTIYF
size: NA; D: NA; J: TRBJ2-2; V: TRBV9; DNA: TGTGCCAGCAGGTCCGGACAGAACACCGGGGAGCTGTTTTTT; CDR3: CASRSGQNTGELFF
size: NA; D: NA; J: TRBJ2-1; V: TRBV19; DNA: TGTGCCAGTAGTACGGGACTGTTGAATGAGCAGTTCTTC; CDR3: CASSTGLLNEQFF
size: few; D: NA; J: TRBJ2-7; V: TRBV5-8; DNA: TGTGCCAGCAGCTTGGGGAGCTCCTACGAGCAGTACTTC; CDR3: CASSLGSSYEQYF
size: NA; D: TRBD2; J: TRBJ2-2; V: TRBV12-5; DNA: TGTGCTAGTGGTTTGGTACTCGGGGAGGGCGCGAACACCGGGGAGCTGTTTTTT; CDR3: CASGLVLGEGANTGELFF
size: NA; D: TRBD1; J: TRBJ1-5; V: TRBV6-5; DNA: TGTGCCAGCAGTCAACAGGGGTGGGTCGGGCAGCCCCAGCATTTT; CDR3: CASSQQGWVGQPQHF
size: NA; D: NA; J: TRBJ1-5; V: TRBV12-3/TRBV12-4; DNA: TGTGCCAGCAGGGGGCAAAATCAGCCCCAGCATTTT; CDR3: CASRGQNQPQHF
size: NA; D: NA; J: TRBJ1-4; V: TRBV15; DNA: TGTGCCACCAGCAGTTCACGCTTGGGGCAAAAGAAACTGTTTTTT; CDR3: CATSSSRLGQKKLFF
size: NA; D: NA; J: TRBJ1-5; V: TRBV19; DNA: TGTGCCAGTAGTACTAGGCAGACCAATCAGCCCCAGCATTTT; CDR3: CASSTRQTNQPQHF
size: NA; D: TRBD2; J: TRBJ2-3; V: TRBV5-4; DNA: TGTGCCAGCAGCTTGGCCGGCGCTAGCGGGAGGGCTACGCAGTATTTT; CDR3: CASSLAGASGRATQYF
size: NA; D: NA; J: TRBJ1-2; V: TRBV6-5; DNA: TGTGCCAGCAGCCTAAGGGGCATAGGCTACACCTTC; CDR3: CASSLRGIGYTF
size: NA; D: TRBD1; J: TRBJ1-2; V: TRBV5-6; DNA: TGTGCCAGCAGCTCGCTGGACAGGGGAGTCCATGGCTACACCTTC; CDR3: CASSSLDRGVHGYTF
size: few; D: NA; J: TRBJ1-1; V: TRBV28; DNA: TGTGCCAGCACGCGCGGGTTTGTGAGCACTGAAGCTTTCTTT; CDR3: CASTRGFVSTEAFF
size: NA; D: TRBD2; J: TRBJ2-7; V: TRBV19; DNA: TGTGCCAGTAGTATGGAGACTAGCGGGGCCGACGAGCAGTACTTC; CDR3: CASSMETSGADEQYF
size: once; D: NA; J: TRBJ1-2; V: TRBV6-5; DNA: TGTGCCAGCAGCTATGCCGGGGGTGGATATGGCTACACCTTC; CDR3: CASSYAGGGYGYTF
size: NA; D: TRBD1; J: TRBJ2-7; V: TRBV5-5; DNA: TGTGCCAGCACCCCGACAGGGGCATTTCCCGAGCAGTACTTC; CDR3: CASTPTGAFPEQYF
size: NA; D: NA; J: TRBJ1-6; V: TRBV19; DNA: TGTGCCAGTAGTAAGGAGCGAGTCTCACCCCTCCACTTT; CDR3: CASSKERVSPLHF
size: NA; D: NA; J: TRBJ1-2; V: TRBV7-3; DNA: TGTGCCAGCAGCTCAACCCCGGGAGGCCCCTACACCTTC; CDR3: CASSSTPGGPYTF
size: NA; D: NA; J: TRBJ2-3; V: TRBV2; DNA: TGTGCCAGCAGTGAATTGGCAGGACTCACAGATACGCAGTATTTT; CDR3: CASSELAGLTDTQYF
size: NA; D: TRBD1; J: TRBJ1-1; V: TRBV18; DNA: TGTGCCAGCTCCTCCCTGGACAGGGGTTTCACTGAAGCTTTCTTT; CDR3: CASSSLDRGFTEAFF
size: NA; D: TRBD1; J: TRBJ2-7; V: TRBV10-1; DNA: TGCGCCAGCAGTGCGGTGACAGGGTCTTCCTACGAGCAGTACTTC; CDR3: CASSAVTGSSYEQYF
size: NA; D: NA; J: TRBJ2-7; V: TRBV14; DNA: TGTGCCAGCAGCCAAGTAGGGGCTTTCGGCGAGCAGTACTTC; CDR3: CASSQVGAFGEQYF
size: NA; D: TRBD2; J: TRBJ2-1; V: TRBV30; DNA: TGTGCCTGGAAAGCGGGAGGGTACAATGAGCAGTTCTTC; CDR3: CAWKAGGYNEQFF
size: NA; D: TRBD1; J: TRBJ2-2; V: TRBV7-2; DNA: TGTGCCAGCAGCTCGGGACAGGAAGGCGGGGAGCTGTTTTTT; CDR3: CASSSGQEGGELFF
size: once; D: NA; J: TRBJ2-7; V: TRBV6-5; DNA: TGTGCCAGCAGTTACGTCCAGACTACCTACGAGCAGTACTTC; CDR3: CASSYVQTTYEQYF
size: NA; D: NA; J: TRBJ1-2; V: TRBV6-1; DNA: TGTGCCAGCAGTGAAACCGGGACAAGGGGCTACACCTTC; CDR3: CASSETGTRGYTF
size: NA; D: TRBD2; J: TRBJ2-2; V: TRBV4-2; DNA: TGTGCCAGCAGCCAAGATCGTGGACTAGCGGGAGCCGGGGAGCTGTTTTTT; CDR3: CASSQDRGLAGAGELFF
size: NA; D: TRBD1; J: TRBJ2-7; V: TRBV28; DNA: TGTGCCAGCAGTGGACCTTCCGGGACAGTATACGAGCAGTACTTC; CDR3: CASSGPSGTVYEQYF
size: NA; D: TRBD2; J: TRBJ2-5; V: TRBV5-1; DNA: TGCGCCAGCAGCCAGGGGAGCGGGAGGGCAGTCGAGACCCAGTACTTC; CDR3: CASSQGSGRAVETQYF
size: NA; D: NA; J: TRBJ2-7; V: TRBV2; DNA: TGTGCCAGCAGTGAAAACACGTACTACGAGCAGTACTTC; CDR3: CASSENTYYEQYF
size: few; D: NA; J: TRBJ1-2; V: TRBV20-1; DNA: TGCAGTGCGAGTGGGGGGGTCGGCTACACCTTC; CDR3: CSASGGVGYTF
size: NA; D: NA; J: TRBJ1-5; V: TRBV2; DNA: TGTGCCAGCAATGCAGGATCCCAGCCCCAGCATTTT; CDR3: CASNAGSQPQHF
size: NA; D: TRBD1; J: TRBJ1-6; V: TRBV5-6; DNA: TGTGCCAGCAGCGATGACAGGGTCGCTGGAGGGAATTCACCCCTCCACTTT; CDR3: CASSDDRVAGGNSPLHF